These 27 T cell receptor beta chains originate from one sample sequenced in a study of shared clonotypes between healthy human individuals. Terminally differentiated effector memory CD45RA+ cells were left out of the naive CD8 fraction, which was CD45RO-negative and positively selected for CCR7. Some clones are missing from TCRdb's copy, which holds only in-frame ones; the method was immunoSEQ multiplex PCR. Here the sample spans approximately 740,000 clones, around 92% being singletons. Sequencing was performed on naive CD8+ T cells sorted from blood. These receptors were obtained from a young man in good health.

The chain uses TRBV2 and TRBJ1-4, with 8 bases matching TRBD1. This CDR3 has 14 amino acids. CDR1 SNHLY and CDR2 FYNNEI come from the germline V gene. With 1 base clipped from V and 8 bases from J, the junction kept 3 bases outside the gene matches. The CDR3 coding sequence is TGTGCCAGCAGTGAAGGTCAGGGGGCCGAAAAACTGTTTTTT. As protein: CASSEGQGAEKLFF.

The rearrangement joins TRBV15 to TRBJ2-7; D might be TRBD1 (7 bases). There are 15 residues in the CDR3. V was pared by 5 bases and J by 4 bases, with 18 bases between. The V gene's germline CDR1 is LNHNV and CDR2 YYDKDF (reference sequence). This CDR3 is CATSSNPQGGYEQYF. The CDR3 nucleotides are TGTGCCACCAGCTCCAACCCGCAGGGGGGATACGAGCAGTACTTC.

The V and J genes are TRBV21-1 and TRBJ2-7; TRBD2, the table's D call, was not compared with the DNA. TRBV21-1 constitutes a pseudogene. The CDR3 totals 18 residues. The CDR3 DNA reads as TGTGCCAGCAGCAGACCCCGTTTGACTAGCGGACTAGCCTACGAGCAGTACTTC. Its translation is CASSRPRLTSGLAYEQYF.

The rearrangement links TRBV10-2 to TRBJ2-3, with a possible D match to TRBD2 (6 bases). With 8 bases removed from V and 7 bases from J, the gap between germline ends came to 13 bases. CDR3 size: 12 residues. Germline loops: CDR1 WSHSY, CDR2 SAAADI. For the CDR3, the DNA is TGCGCCAGCCGGGGGAGAGGAAATACGCAGTATTTT. This sequence encodes CASRGRGNTQYF.

This clone has only one observation. The rearrangement joins TRBV4-1 to TRBJ2-7; D not resolved. The length of the CDR3 is 14 residues. V lost 1 base and J 2 bases, leaving 9 bases between the germline ends. Per the germline V gene, CDR1 is MGHRA and CDR2 is YSYEKL. The CDR3 spells CASSQALQAYEQYF. Written as DNA, the CDR3 is TGCGCCAGCAGCCAAGCGCTGCAGGCCTACGAGCAGTACTTC.

The chain has TRBV6-5 and TRBJ2-1; 7 nucleotides match TRBD1. This CDR3 has 15 residues. Unmatched junction bases numbered 7, after V lost 0 bases and J lost 8 bases. The germline CDR1 and CDR2 sequences are MNHEY and SVGAGI. CDR3 sequence: CASSYSGGIHHEQFF. CDR3 DNA: TGTGCCAGCAGTTACTCAGGGGGCATACACCATGAGCAGTTCTTC.

The chain recombines TRBV28 with TRBJ1-2; D is unresolved. The V end lost 4 bases, the J end lost 3 bases, and 12 bases lay between the germline ends. The CDR3 is 14 residues long. Germline values: CDR1 MDHEN, CDR2 SYDVKM. Here the CDR3 reads CASSSVQFDYGYTF. As DNA, the CDR3 is TGTGCCAGCAGTTCTGTCCAGTTTGACTATGGCTACACCTTC.

The chain has TRBV5-4 and TRBJ1-1; 7 nucleotides agree with TRBD1. Germline CDR1 reads SGHNT; CDR2 reads YYREEE (reference sequence). J was trimmed by 5 bases and V by 7 bases; bases with no gene match: 11. The CDR3 sequence is 14 residues long. CDR3 protein: CASEAGRGGTEAFF. In DNA, the CDR3 is TGTGCCAGCGAAGCGGGCAGGGGGGGAACTGAAGCTTTCTTT.

The V call is TRBV6-5, the J call TRBJ2-5; TRBD2 matches 8 bases. The CDR3 sequence is 16 residues long. Germline values: CDR1 MNHEY, CDR2 SVGAGI. V lost 2 bases, J lost 2 bases, and 7 bases stayed unmatched. CDR3 coding DNA: TGTGCCAGCAGTTACGGAGGTAGCGGGGTACAAGAGACCCAGTACTTC. It encodes CASSYGGSGVQETQYF.

In this sample, this clone turned up a few times. The chain uses TRBV19 and TRBJ1-2; 8 bases are a match to TRBD1. The CDR3 runs to 13 residues. Trimming at V came to 5 bases and at J to 6 bases, leaving 5 bases not matched to a gene. Germline V gives CDR1 LNHDA, CDR2 SQIVND (reference sequence). The CDR3 region is CASSVGTGDGYTF. CDR3 sequence (DNA): TGTGCCAGTAGTGTCGGGACAGGTGATGGCTACACCTTC.

This clone was detected only once. CDR3 DNA sequence: TGCGCCAGCAGCCCTTCGGGCCTAAACTATGGCTACACCTTC. This sequence encodes CASSPSGLNYGYTF. This chain links TRBV4-1 with TRBJ1-2; D remains unclear. Germline CDR1 reads MGHRA; CDR2 reads YSYEKL. The CDR3 has 14 residues. V was trimmed by 4 bases and J by 2 bases, leaving 11 bases between them.

The chain couples TRBV6-5 to TRBJ2-7; 9 positions match TRBD2. CDR3 length: 14 residues. Losses at the gene ends were 2 bases for V and 5 bases for J; bases not matched to a gene: 4. Germline V gene lookup returns CDR1 MNHEY and CDR2 SVGAGI. This CDR3 is CASSYQAGGDEQYF. The CDR3 DNA reads TGTGCCAGCAGTTACCAAGCGGGAGGTGACGAGCAGTACTTC.

About this clone: Other DNA sequences in the same sample also yield this CDR3. The V and J genes are TRBV27 and TRBJ2-7; D unclear. Germline V gene sequence: CDR1 MNHEY, CDR2 SMNVEV (reference sequence). Trimming took 5 bases from V and 2 from J, leaving 10 bases between them. The length of the CDR3 is 13 residues. The CDR3 DNA reads TGTGCCAGCAGTCCCCGGGCGGCCTACGAGCAGTACTTC. Protein sequence: CASSPRAAYEQYF.

V usage is TRBV27 and J usage is TRBJ1-1; no reliable D call. Trimming stripped 9 bases from V and 1 base from J, with 15 bases between. The CDR3 sequence is 14 residues long. Per the germline V gene, CDR1 is MNHEY and CDR2 is SMNVEV (reference sequence). This chain's CDR3 is CASQPDGPNTEAFF. CDR3 nucleotides: TGTGCCAGTCAGCCTGACGGACCGAACACTGAAGCTTTCTTT.

The V call is TRBV9, the J call TRBJ2-7, with D hard to call. The CDR3 consists of 14 residues. Per the germline V gene, CDR1 is SGDLS and CDR2 is YYNGEE. Trimming shortened V by 0 bases and J by 1 base, and 8 bases separated the two germline ends. This CDR3 is CASSVEGFSYEQYF. The CDR3 DNA reads as TGTGCCAGCAGCGTAGAAGGGTTTTCCTACGAGCAGTACTTC.

This chain links TRBV10-1 with TRBJ2-5, with D possibly called TRBD1 or TRBD2 (5 bases each). Germline CDR1 reads WNHNN; CDR2 reads SYGVQD (reference sequence). This CDR3 region has 16 residues. V lost 3 bases and J lost 5, with 19 bases in between. The CDR3 region is CASSDSPGRSWETQYF. Written as DNA, the CDR3 is TGCGCCAGCAGTGATTCCCCGGGACGGTCTTGGGAGACCCAGTACTTC.

About this clone: At one end, the junction sequence differs from germline, possibly due to a read error. The rearrangement joins TRBV29-1 to TRBJ2-1; D is perhaps TRBD1 (5 bases). The CDR3 has 14 amino acids. From germline, CDR1 is SQVTM and CDR2 ANQGSEA. The CDR3 bases are TGCAGCCTTGAGCTAGGGGCGCGTTACAATGAGCAGTTCTTC. Protein: CSLELGARYNEQFF.

The chain couples TRBV10-1 to TRBJ2-2; 9 bases fit TRBD1. V was clipped by 3 bases and J by 1 base; unmatched bases: 3. The CDR3 has 16 residues. Germline-derived CDR1 and CDR2 are WNHNN and SYGVQD (reference sequence). DNA of the CDR3: TGCGCCAGCAGTGACGGGGACAGGGTGAACACCGGGGAGCTGTTTTTT. Encoded protein: CASSDGDRVNTGELFF.

This clone was detected only a few times. The sample has other DNA sequences that encode this CDR3 too. The genes are TRBV4-1 and TRBJ2-7; 9 bases map to TRBD1. The junction had 3 bases not matched to a gene; V was cut back by 0 bases and J by 3 bases. This CDR3 is built from 15 residues. Germline CDR1 reads MGHRA; CDR2 reads YSYEKL. The CDR3 loop reads CASSQDQGQGYEQYF. For the CDR3, the DNA is TGCGCCAGCAGCCAAGATCAGGGACAGGGCTACGAGCAGTACTTC.

The J gene is TRBJ2-4, the V gene TRBV5-5, with TRBD2 matching over 9 bases. V was pared by 4 bases and J by 8 bases, with 4 bases of the junction left unmatched. Germline CDR1 reads SGHKS; CDR2 reads YYEKEE (reference sequence). The CDR3 loop spans 13 amino acids. The CDR3 sequence: CASSRSGSDIQYF. The CDR3 coding sequence is TGTGCCAGCAGCCGTAGCGGGAGTGACATTCAGTACTTC.

This chain links TRBV28 with TRBJ1-2; unclear D gene. CDR3 length: 14 residues. The germline gives CDR1 MDHEN, CDR2 SYDVKM. V dropped 4 bases and J dropped 4 bases, with 13 bases sitting between them. CDR3 bases: TGTGCCAGCAGTTCACGGACCGCCCTCTATGGCTACACCTTC. It translates to CASSSRTALYGYTF.

The chain joins TRBV19 to TRBJ2-7, with 8 bases matching TRBD1. The junction had 0 bases not matched to a gene; V was cut back by 3 bases and J by 5 bases. Germline CDR1 and CDR2: LNHDA and SQIVND (reference sequence). The CDR3 consists of 12 residues. CDR3 amino acids: CASSMTGDEQYF. CDR3 in DNA: TGTGCCAGTAGTATGACAGGGGACGAGCAGTACTTC.

This chain connects TRBV7-8 to TRBJ2-5; TRBD1 matches at 7 bases. Germline assignment: CDR1 SGHVS and CDR2 FQNEAQ. The CDR3 extends over 15 amino acids. The V and J ends lost 5 bases and 3 bases, in that order; junction bases with no gene match: 9. The CDR3 here is CASSPPGTDEETQYF. Written as DNA, the CDR3 is TGTGCCAGCAGCCCCCCCGGGACAGATGAAGAGACCCAGTACTTC.

The chain joins TRBV27 to TRBJ2-7, with unresolved D. The CDR3 spans 18 residues. CDR1 and CDR2 (germline): MNHEY, SMNVEV (reference sequence). Trimming pared 5 bases from V and 3 bases from J, leaving 26 bases between. The CDR3 region has the DNA TGTGCCAGCAGTCCGCATCAAACCTCCTTAGAGGTAGTCTACGAGCAGTACTTC. Protein: CASSPHQTSLEVVYEQYF.

This chain links TRBV9 with TRBJ2-6; 11 positions match TRBD1. Germline V CDR1 and CDR2: SGDLS, YYNGEE. The CDR3 has 16 residues. V shed 9 bases, J shed 0 bases, and the junction held 5 bases outside the gene matches. CDR3: CATEGQGVSGANVLTF. Here the CDR3 DNA reads TGTGCCACAGAGGGACAGGGGGTCTCTGGGGCCAACGTCCTGACTTTC. Looking up the rest from reference TRBV9 and TRBJ2-6 gives the full variable domain: DSGVTQTPKHLITATGQRVTLRCSPRSGDLSVYWYQQSLDQGLQFLIQYYNGEERAKGNILERFSAQQFPDLHSELNLSSLELGDSALYFCATEGQGVSGANVLTFGAGSRLTVL.

As regards this clone: Other DNA sequences in this sample translate to the same CDR3. V usage is TRBV4-1 and J usage is TRBJ2-7, with 7 bases lining up with TRBD1. Germline CDR1 is MGHRA and CDR2 is YSYEKL. Germline trimming cut 1 base from V and 3 bases from J; bases unmatched to any gene: 3. The CDR3 is 14 amino acids. The CDR3 reads CASSQGQGNYEQYF. The DNA of the CDR3 is TGCGCCAGCAGCCAAGGACAGGGAAACTACGAGCAGTACTTC.

This clone appeared a few times. CDR3 region: CASTKGVHEQYF. CDR3 coding DNA: TGTGCCAGCACCAAGGGAGTCCACGAGCAGTACTTC. The chain combines TRBV6-1 with TRBJ2-7; D possibly corresponds to TRBD2 (5 bases). V lost 7 bases, J lost 5 bases, and 12 bases lay in between. The CDR3 is made up of 12 amino acids. Germline CDR1 MNHNS, CDR2 SASEGT.